The present entry profiles one TCR beta chain with its context. This sample was taken from a study of T cells in narcolepsy. The V gene's germline CDR1 is KGHSH and CDR2 LQKENI. The CDR3 loop spans 14 amino acids. V was shortened by 2 bases and J by 3 bases, with 9 bases between the two germline ends. The method was immunoSEQ multiplex PCR; TCRdb's version includes in-frame clones alone and lacks a portion of them. This sample carries some 30,000 clones, 80% to 85% of them seen once, and the ten largest clones take around 3%. This clonotype was obtained from a human donor with narcolepsy. V usage is TRBV18 and J usage is TRBJ2-3, with D tentatively TRBD2 (6 bases). The sample comprised CD45RA- memory CD4+ T cells from PBMCs. CDR3 nucleotide sequence: TGTGCCAGCTCACCAGGCGGGGTAACAGATACGCAGTATTTT. Translating it yields CASSPGGVTDTQYF.